Below, 21 T cell receptor beta chains from the same sample are listed, as sequenced in a study of identical twins. MiXCR, run by TCRdb on the 5' RACE reads, gives a single entry per CDR3 protein. Of around 680,000 distinct CDR3 sequences in the sample, 8.6% were seen once. These same records also appear under a second study, on yellow fever vaccine responses in identical twins.

The material sequenced was PBMCs. The receptors shown here come from a woman younger than 30 in good health.

The V call is TRBV3-1, the J call TRBJ2-5; 12 bases match TRBD2. In germline, CDR1 is LGHDT, CDR2 YNNKEL (reference sequence). Trimming removed 1 base from V and 3 bases from J; junction bases left unmatched: 3. The CDR3 has 16 residues. DNA of the CDR3: TGTGCCAGCAGCCAAGCCTCTAGCGGGAGGGAAGAGACCCAGTACTTC. Its protein product is CASSQASSGREETQYF.

The chain has TRBV7-9 and TRBJ2-7, with D possibly being TRBD1 or TRBD2 (5 bases each). The CDR3 extends over 16 amino acids. Germline-derived CDR1 and CDR2 are SEHNR and FQNEAQ (reference sequence). Trimming stripped 1 base from V and 3 bases from J, with 16 bases between. The CDR3 region is CASSLGSREKHYEQYF. In DNA form, the CDR3 reads TGTGCCAGCAGCTTAGGTTCCAGGGAGAAACACTACGAGCAGTACTTC.

The chain joins TRBV25-1 to TRBJ2-7; a weak D match, TRBD2 (7 bases). This CDR3 contains 14 residues. The germline V gene encodes CDR1 MGHDK and CDR2 SYGVNS. With 2 bases removed from V and 3 bases from J, the gap between germline ends came to 11 bases. This CDR3 is CASSEIRGGYEQYF. DNA of the CDR3: TGTGCCAGCAGTGAAATTAGGGGGGGCTACGAGCAGTACTTC.

This clonotype occurred a few times. V gene TRBV20-1 combines with J gene TRBJ2-7; TRBD2 matches 11 bases. The CDR3 length is 14 residues. Per the germline V gene, CDR1 is DFQATT and CDR2 is SNEGSKA (reference sequence). Trimming took 1 base from V and 3 from J; bases not matched to a gene: 2. Here the CDR3 reads CSARGLAGFYEQYF. CDR3 DNA sequence: TGCAGTGCTAGAGGACTAGCGGGGTTCTACGAGCAGTACTTC.

This clonotype was detected only a few times. The V gene is TRBV6-1, the J gene TRBJ2-7, with 8 bases that match TRBD1. V lost 9 bases to trimming and J lost 2 bases; unmatched junction nucleotides: 15. The V gene's germline CDR1 is MNHNS and CDR2 SASEGT. CDR3 length: 16 amino acids. The DNA of the CDR3 is TGTGCCAGTATCCCCCTTGGACAGGGTAAAACCTACGAGCAGTACTTC. This codes for CASIPLGQGKTYEQYF.

V and J are TRBV7-9 and TRBJ2-1; D is perhaps TRBD1 (6 bases). The CDR3 consists of 14 residues. From germline, CDR1 is SEHNR and CDR2 FQNEAQ (reference sequence). V was trimmed by 2 bases and J by 5 bases, leaving 10 bases between them. The CDR3 bases are TGTGCCAGCAGCTTACCCACAGGGAACAATGAGCAGTTCTTC. The encoded protein is CASSLPTGNNEQFF. Based on the CDR3 plus reference TRBV7-9 and TRBJ2-1, the full variable domain is DTGVSQNPRHKITKRGQNVTFRCDPISEHNRLYWYRQTLGQGPEFLTYFQNEAQLEKSRLLSDRFSAERPKGSFSTLEIQRTEQGDSAMYLCASSLPTGNNEQFFGPGTRLTVL.

The table lists this clonotype with a few counts. CDR3 nucleotide sequence: TGTGCCACCAGCCTTACTAGGGCAAACACTGAAGCTTTCTTT. Amino acid sequence: CATSLTRANTEAFF. This chain joins TRBV15 and TRBJ1-1; no clear D. The germline V gene has CDR1 LNHNV and CDR2 YYDKDF (reference sequence). Trimming stripped 5 bases from V and 2 bases from J, with 12 bases between. The CDR3 totals 14 residues.

This clonotype came up a few times. The CDR3 loop reads CSVEEEGLYQYF. DNA for the CDR3: TGCAGCGTTGAAGAAGAGGGCTTGTACCAGTACTTC. This chain joins TRBV29-1 and TRBJ2-5; D possibly corresponds to TRBD2 (5 bases). V dropped 0 bases and J dropped 10 bases, with 12 bases sitting between them. Germline V gene lookup returns CDR1 SQVTM and CDR2 ANQGSEA. This CDR3 contains 12 residues.

About this clonotype: Possible read error: a much larger clone is one base away. The chain is built from TRBV19 and TRBJ2-2; 7 positions match TRBD1. The CDR3 length is 13 residues. The J segment lost 1 base and the V segment lost 10 bases, leaving 3 bases of the junction unmatched. Per the germline V gene, CDR1 is LNHDA and CDR2 is SQIVND (reference sequence). The CDR3 DNA sequence: TGTGCCACCCGGGACAGGAACACCGGGGAGCTGTTTTTT. As protein: CATRDRNTGELFF.

This clonotype was detected ten times or more. This rearrangement joins TRBV3-1 to TRBJ1-1; 8 nucleotides line up with TRBD1. The CDR3 totals 12 residues. The germline CDR1 and CDR2 sequences are LGHDT and YNNKEL (reference sequence). The V segment lost 2 bases and the J segment 8 bases; nucleotides outside the gene matches: 1. The CDR3: CASSQRTGEAFF. In DNA form, the CDR3 reads TGTGCCAGCAGCCAAAGGACAGGGGAAGCTTTCTTT.

J is TRBJ2-7 and V is TRBV5-1, with 7 bases lining up with TRBD1. The germline V gene has CDR1 SGHRS and CDR2 YFSETQ. With V trimmed by 0 bases and J by 3 bases, 3 bases remained unmatched. CDR3 length equals 14 residues. The CDR3 DNA sequence: TGCGCCAGCAGCTTGGACAGGGGTTACTACGAGCAGTACTTC. This gives the protein CASSLDRGYYEQYF.

In DNA, the CDR3 is TGCGCCAGCAGCTTAGGATTGGGACAGACCTTCGAGCAGTACTTC. It encodes CASSLGLGQTFEQYF. The genes are TRBV5-1 and TRBJ2-7; 7 bases match TRBD1. V shed 2 bases and J 6 bases; nucleotides not matched to a gene: 11. This CDR3 contains 15 residues. Germline V gives CDR1 SGHRS, CDR2 YFSETQ.

In this sample, this clonotype turned up a few times. The rearrangement uses TRBV3-1 and TRBJ2-1; 11 bases fit TRBD1. This CDR3 spans 14 amino acids. The junction had 5 bases not matched to a gene; V was cut back by 4 bases and J by 9 bases. In germline, CDR1 is LGHDT, CDR2 YNNKEL (reference sequence). Written as DNA, the CDR3 is TGTGCCAGCAGCCTGGGACAGGGGGTTAGTGAGCAGTTCTTC. Protein: CASSLGQGVSEQFF.

There are a few counts of this clonotype. V is TRBV6-1 and J is TRBJ1-3; the D gene is possibly TRBD1 (6 bases). The CDR3 runs 16 residues. The V gene lost 2 bases and the J gene lost 6 bases, with 17 bases spanning the gap. Looked up from germline, CDR1 is MNHNS and CDR2 is SASEGT. The CDR3 loop is CASSEPRTEGENTIYF. CDR3 bases: TGTGCCAGCAGTGAACCTAGGACAGAAGGTGAAAACACCATATATTTT.

This rearrangement joins TRBV11-2 to TRBJ2-7, with D unresolved. This CDR3 spans 15 amino acids. Trimming shortened V by 1 base and J by 0 bases, and 10 bases separated the two germline ends. Germline V gives CDR1 SGHAT, CDR2 FQNNGV. CDR3 amino acids: CASSLGMEISYEQYF. DNA of the CDR3: TGTGCCAGCAGCTTAGGGATGGAGATCTCCTACGAGCAGTACTTC.

This clonotype has more than one count but fewer than ten. The chain recombines TRBV20-1 with TRBJ2-1, with 9 bases that match TRBD1. The CDR3 length is 14 residues. V trimming: 5 bases; J trimming: 7 bases; junction bases outside the gene matches: 9. CDR1 and CDR2 (germline): DFQATT, SNEGSKA (reference sequence). DNA for the CDR3: TGCAGTGCTCACACCGGGACAGGGCTTAATGAGCAGTTCTTC. This codes for CSAHTGTGLNEQFF.

The chain employs TRBV27 and TRBJ2-1; TRBD2 aligns across 11 bases. CDR1 and CDR2 from the germline V gene are MNHEY and SMNVEV (reference sequence). The length of the CDR3 is 16 residues. Losses at the gene ends were 3 bases for V and 4 bases for J; bases not matched to a gene: 5. The CDR3 nucleotides are TGTGCCAGCAGTTTCCTGACTAGCGGGACATACAATGAGCAGTTCTTC. It encodes CASSFLTSGTYNEQFF.

This clonotype was detected many times. This sequence joins TRBV6-5 and TRBJ2-7, with D perhaps assigned TRBD1 or TRBD2 (5 bases each). Trimming stripped 7 bases from V and 5 bases from J, with 12 bases between. Germline lookup yields CDR1 MNHEY and CDR2 SVGAGI. This CDR3 spans 12 amino acids. CDR3 in amino acids: CASTTRGDEQYF. The CDR3 DNA reads as TGTGCCAGCACCACCCGAGGGGACGAGCAGTACTTC.

This clonotype was seen a few times. This sequence joins TRBV15 and TRBJ2-7; no clear D gene. There are 12 residues in the CDR3. V dropped 2 bases and J dropped 3 bases, with 5 bases sitting between them. Germline loops: CDR1 LNHNV, CDR2 YYDKDF (reference sequence). The CDR3 spells CATSRPGYEQYF. The CDR3 region has the DNA TGTGCCACCAGCAGACCCGGCTACGAGCAGTACTTC.

The genes are TRBV20-1 and TRBJ2-1; D is possibly TRBD2 (6 bases). Trimming cost V 4 bases and J 8 bases, with 42 bases left between them. The CDR3 has 22 residues. Germline CDR1 reads DFQATT; CDR2 reads SNEGSKA (reference sequence). CDR3 residues: CSATPYPPGLKREVRSAHEQFF. As DNA, the CDR3 is TGCAGTGCTACTCCTTACCCCCCGGGACTGAAAAGAGAGGTTAGGTCGGCCCATGAGCAGTTCTTC.

This clonotype came up a few times. The V call is TRBV3-1, the J call TRBJ2-3; D is unresolved. The germline V gene has CDR1 LGHDT and CDR2 YNNKEL (reference sequence). Trimming shortened V by 0 bases and J by 2 bases, and 3 bases separated the two germline ends. The CDR3 totals 13 residues. The CDR3 bases are TGTGCCAGCAGCCAAGACTACACAGATACGCAGTATTTT. It specifies CASSQDYTDTQYF.